This T cell receptor beta chain appears in the sequencing data of a study of T cells after yellow fever vaccination. Notes on the study in general: Contamination of FACS-sorted repertoires by abundant clonotypes from the bulk population could occur. Shared CD4/CD8 clonotypes were a small share, likely from convergent recombination. Faster peaking, at day 5 versus 15, marked a secondary response that was weaker.

TCRdb re-called the 5' RACE reads with MiXCR, one entry per CDR3 protein. The repertoire holds 95,000 to 100,000 distinct CDR3 sequences, approximately 5.5% seen once, with over 40% in the top ten. Regarding this clonotype: What it binds is unknown.

The source was CD8+ T cells sorted from PBMCs, collected 10 days after the yellow fever booster vaccination. The sequence was collected from a young man who received the YFV17D yellow fever vaccine.

The CDR3 reads CASSSRVSYQPQHF. In DNA form, the CDR3 reads TGTGCCAGCAGTTCTCGGGTCTCCTATCAGCCCCAGCATTTT. The chain couples TRBV28 to TRBJ1-5, with D unclear. Germline values: CDR1 MDHEN, CDR2 SYDVKM. Trimming stripped 4 bases from V and 5 bases from J, with 12 bases between. The CDR3 contains 14 residues.